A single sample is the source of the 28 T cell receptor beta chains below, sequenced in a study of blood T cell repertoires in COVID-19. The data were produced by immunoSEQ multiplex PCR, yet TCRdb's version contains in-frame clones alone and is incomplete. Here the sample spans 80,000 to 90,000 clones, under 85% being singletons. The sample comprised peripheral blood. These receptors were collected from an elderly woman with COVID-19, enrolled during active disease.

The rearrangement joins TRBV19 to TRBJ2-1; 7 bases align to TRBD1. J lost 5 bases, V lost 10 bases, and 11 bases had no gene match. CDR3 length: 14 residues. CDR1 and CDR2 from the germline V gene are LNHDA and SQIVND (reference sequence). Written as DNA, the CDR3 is TGTGCCACCCAAAGAAGACAGGGCCACAATGAGCAGTTCTTC. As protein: CATQRRQGHNEQFF.

The CDR3 sequence is CASKRPGNSYEQYF. The CDR3 DNA reads TGTGCCAGCAAACGGCCAGGAAACTCCTACGAGCAGTACTTC. This chain connects TRBV28 to TRBJ2-7; D is ambiguous. CDR1 and CDR2 (germline): MDHEN, SYDVKM. Trimming took off 7 bases at V and 0 bases at J, with 13 bases between the two ends. CDR3 length: 14 residues. Based on the CDR3 plus reference TRBV28 and TRBJ2-7, the full variable domain is DVKVTQSSRYLVKRTGEKVFLECVQDMDHENMFWYRQDPGLGLRLIYFSYDVKMKEKGDIPEGYSVSREKKERFSLILESASTNQTSMYLCASKRPGNSYEQYFGPGTRLTVT.

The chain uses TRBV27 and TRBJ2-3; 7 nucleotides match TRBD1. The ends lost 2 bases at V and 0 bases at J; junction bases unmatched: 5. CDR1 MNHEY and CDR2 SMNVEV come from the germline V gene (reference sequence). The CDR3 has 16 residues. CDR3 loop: CASSLTVQGSTDTQYF. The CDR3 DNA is TGTGCCAGCAGTTTAACCGTACAGGGGAGCACAGATACGCAGTATTTT.

CDR3 sequence (DNA): TGTGCCAGCAGCTTAAACTCCTATCAGCCCCAGCATTTT. It is translated as CASSLNSYQPQHF. The chain joins TRBV7-2 to TRBJ1-5; no definite D call. Germline V lookup: CDR1 SGHTA, CDR2 FQGNSA. V dropped 2 bases and J dropped 5 bases, with 7 bases sitting between them. The CDR3 length is 13 residues.

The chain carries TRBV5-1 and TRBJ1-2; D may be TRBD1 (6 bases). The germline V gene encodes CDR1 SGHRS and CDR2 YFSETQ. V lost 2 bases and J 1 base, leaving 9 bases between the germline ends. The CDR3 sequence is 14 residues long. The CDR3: CASSFDRINYGYTF. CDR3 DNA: TGCGCCAGCAGCTTCGACAGGATTAACTATGGCTACACCTTC.

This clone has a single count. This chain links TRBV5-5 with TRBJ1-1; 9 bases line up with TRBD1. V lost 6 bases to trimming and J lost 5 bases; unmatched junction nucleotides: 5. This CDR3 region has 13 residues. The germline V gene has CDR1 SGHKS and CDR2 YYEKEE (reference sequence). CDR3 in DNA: TGTGCCAGCAACAGACAGGGGGGAACTGAAGCTTTCTTT. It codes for CASNRQGGTEAFF.

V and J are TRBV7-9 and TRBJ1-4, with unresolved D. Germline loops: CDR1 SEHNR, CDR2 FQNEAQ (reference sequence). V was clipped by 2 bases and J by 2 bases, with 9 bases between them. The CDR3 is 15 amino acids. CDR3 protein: CASSLTGSTNEKLFF. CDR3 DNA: TGTGCCAGCAGCTTAACGGGGTCCACTAATGAAAAACTGTTTTTT.

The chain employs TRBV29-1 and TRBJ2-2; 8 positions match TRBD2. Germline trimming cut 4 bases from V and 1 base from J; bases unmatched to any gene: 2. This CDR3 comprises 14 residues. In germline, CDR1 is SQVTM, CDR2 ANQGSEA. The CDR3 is CSVVTSGNTGELFF. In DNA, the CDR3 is TGCAGCGTTGTCACTAGCGGGAACACCGGGGAGCTGTTTTTT.

The CDR3 loop is CASSVGAQLAYNEQFF. The CDR3 DNA follows: TGTGCCAGCAGCGTAGGGGCGCAGCTCGCCTACAATGAGCAGTTCTTC. V usage is TRBV9 and J usage is TRBJ2-1; D is unclear. The germline CDR1 and CDR2 sequences are SGDLS and YYNGEE. This CDR3 has 16 amino acids. Trimming shortened V by 0 bases and J by 2 bases, and 12 bases separated the two germline ends.

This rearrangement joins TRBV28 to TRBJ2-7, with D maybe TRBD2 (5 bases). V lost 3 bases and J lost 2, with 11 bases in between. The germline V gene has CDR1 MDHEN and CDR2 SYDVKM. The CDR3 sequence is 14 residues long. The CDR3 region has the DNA TGTGCCAGCAGTTTGCGTCAGACTACCTACGAGCAGTACTTC. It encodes CASSLRQTTYEQYF.

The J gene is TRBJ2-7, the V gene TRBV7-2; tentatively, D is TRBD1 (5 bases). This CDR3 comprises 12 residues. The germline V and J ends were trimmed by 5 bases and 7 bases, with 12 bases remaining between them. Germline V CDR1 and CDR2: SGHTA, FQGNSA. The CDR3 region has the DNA TGTGCCAGCAGCACCCAGGGTGGTGAGCAGTACTTC. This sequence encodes CASSTQGGEQYF.

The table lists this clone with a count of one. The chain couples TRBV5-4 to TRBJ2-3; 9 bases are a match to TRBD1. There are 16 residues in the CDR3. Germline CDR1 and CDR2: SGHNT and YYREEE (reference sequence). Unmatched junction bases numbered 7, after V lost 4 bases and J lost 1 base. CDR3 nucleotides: TGTGCCAGCAGCGTCGACAGGGGGGAAGGCACAGATACGCAGTATTTT. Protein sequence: CASSVDRGEGTDTQYF.

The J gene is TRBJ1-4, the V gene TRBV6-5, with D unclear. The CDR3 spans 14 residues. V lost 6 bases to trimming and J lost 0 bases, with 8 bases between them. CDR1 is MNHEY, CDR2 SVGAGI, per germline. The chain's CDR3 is CASSNTATNEKLFF. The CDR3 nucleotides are TGTGCCAGCAGCAACACCGCAACTAATGAAAAACTGTTTTTT.

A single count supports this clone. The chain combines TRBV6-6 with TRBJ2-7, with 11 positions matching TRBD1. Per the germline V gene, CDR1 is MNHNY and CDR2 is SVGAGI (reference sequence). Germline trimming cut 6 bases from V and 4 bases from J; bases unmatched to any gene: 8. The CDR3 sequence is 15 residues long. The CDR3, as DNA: TGTGCCAGCAGCCATCCGGGACAGGGGGAGTACGAGCAGTACTTC. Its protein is CASSHPGQGEYEQYF.

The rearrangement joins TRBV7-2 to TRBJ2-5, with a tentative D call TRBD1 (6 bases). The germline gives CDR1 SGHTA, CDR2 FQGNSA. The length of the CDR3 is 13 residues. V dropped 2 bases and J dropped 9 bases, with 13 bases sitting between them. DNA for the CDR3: TGTGCCAGCAGCTTAAACTGGGACATCCCCCAGTACTTC. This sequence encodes CASSLNWDIPQYF.

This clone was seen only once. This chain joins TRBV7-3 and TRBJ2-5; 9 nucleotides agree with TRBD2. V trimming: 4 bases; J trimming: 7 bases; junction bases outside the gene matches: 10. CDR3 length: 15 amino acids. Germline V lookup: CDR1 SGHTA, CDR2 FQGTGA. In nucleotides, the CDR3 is TGTGCCAGCAGCTCCGTAGCGGGAGTGGCAGGGACCCAGTACTTC. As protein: CASSSVAGVAGTQYF. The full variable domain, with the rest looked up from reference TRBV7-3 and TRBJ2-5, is GAGVSQTPSNKVTEKGKYVELRCDPISGHTALYWYRQSLGQGPEFLIYFQGTGAADDSGLPNDRFFAVRPEGSVSTLKIQRTERGDSAVYLCASSSVAGVAGTQYFGPGTRLLVL.

The CDR3 sequence is CASSVNTGGNQPQHF. In DNA form, the CDR3 reads TGTGCCAGCAGCGTGAATACAGGGGGCAATCAGCCCCAGCATTTT. The rearrangement uses TRBV6-5 and TRBJ1-5, with 7 bases lining up with TRBD1. Germline-derived CDR1 and CDR2 are MNHEY and SVGAGI. The J segment lost 2 bases and the V segment lost 6 bases, leaving 7 bases of the junction unmatched. The CDR3 contains 15 residues.

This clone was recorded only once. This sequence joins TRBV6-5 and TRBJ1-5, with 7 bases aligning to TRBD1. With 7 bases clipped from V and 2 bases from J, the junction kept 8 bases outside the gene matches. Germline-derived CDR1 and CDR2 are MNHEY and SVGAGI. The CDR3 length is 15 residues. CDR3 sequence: CASNHRGSGNQPQHF. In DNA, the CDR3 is TGTGCCAGCAACCACAGGGGTTCCGGCAATCAGCCCCAGCATTTT.

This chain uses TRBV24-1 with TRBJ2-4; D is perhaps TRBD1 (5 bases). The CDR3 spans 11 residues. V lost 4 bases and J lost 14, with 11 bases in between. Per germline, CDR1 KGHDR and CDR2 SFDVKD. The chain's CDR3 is CATSEGVRKYF. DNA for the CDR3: TGTGCCACCAGTGAAGGGGTGCGGAAGTACTTC.

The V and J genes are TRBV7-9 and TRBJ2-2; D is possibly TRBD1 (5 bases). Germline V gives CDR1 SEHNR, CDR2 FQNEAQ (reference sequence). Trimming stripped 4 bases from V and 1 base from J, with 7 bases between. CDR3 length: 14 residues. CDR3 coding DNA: TGTGCCAGCAGCTCAGGACAGAACACCGGGGAGCTGTTTTTT. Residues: CASSSGQNTGELFF.

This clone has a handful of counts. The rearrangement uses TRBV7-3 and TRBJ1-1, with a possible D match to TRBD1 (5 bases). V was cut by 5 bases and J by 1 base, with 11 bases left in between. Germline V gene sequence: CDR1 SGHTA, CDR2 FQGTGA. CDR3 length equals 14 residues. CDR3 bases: TGTGCCAGCAGCCCGCGGGGCAGGAACACTGAAGCTTTCTTT. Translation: CASSPRGRNTEAFF.

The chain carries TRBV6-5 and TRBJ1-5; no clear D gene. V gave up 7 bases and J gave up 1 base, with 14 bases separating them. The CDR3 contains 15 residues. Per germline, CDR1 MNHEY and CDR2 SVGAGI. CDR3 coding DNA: TGTGCCAGCACATGGGAAGGGAGGAGCAATCAGCCCCAGCATTTT. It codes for CASTWEGRSNQPQHF.

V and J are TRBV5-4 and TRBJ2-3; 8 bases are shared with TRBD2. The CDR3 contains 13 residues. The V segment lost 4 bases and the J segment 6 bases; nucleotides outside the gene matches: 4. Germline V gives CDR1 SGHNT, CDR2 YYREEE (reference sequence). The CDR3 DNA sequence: TGTGCCAGCAGCAATAGCGGGGTTGATACGCAGTATTTT. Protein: CASSNSGVDTQYF.

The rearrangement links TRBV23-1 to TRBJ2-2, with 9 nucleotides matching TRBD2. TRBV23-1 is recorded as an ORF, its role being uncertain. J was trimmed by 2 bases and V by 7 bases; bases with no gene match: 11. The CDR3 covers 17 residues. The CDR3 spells CASKRLVSGRNTGELFF. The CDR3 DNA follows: TGCGCCAGCAAACGACTCGTTAGCGGGAGAAACACCGGGGAGCTGTTTTTT.

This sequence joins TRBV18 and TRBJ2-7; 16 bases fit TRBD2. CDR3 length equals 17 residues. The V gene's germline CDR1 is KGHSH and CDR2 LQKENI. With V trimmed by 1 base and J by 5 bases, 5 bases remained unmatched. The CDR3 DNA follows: TGTGCCAGCTCACCACAGGGACTAGCGGGAGGGAACCACGAGCAGTACTTC. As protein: CASSPQGLAGGNHEQYF.

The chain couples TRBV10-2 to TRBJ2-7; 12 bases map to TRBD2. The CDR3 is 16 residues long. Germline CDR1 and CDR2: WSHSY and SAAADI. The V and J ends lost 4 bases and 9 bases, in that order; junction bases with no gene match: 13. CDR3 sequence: CASSVRTSGASPGQYF. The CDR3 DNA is TGCGCCAGCAGTGTCAGGACTAGCGGGGCTAGTCCTGGGCAGTACTTC.

For the CDR3, the DNA is TGTGCCATCAGTGAGGGGACACCTTCTGATACGCAGTATTTT. This encodes CAISEGTPSDTQYF. The chain is built from TRBV10-3 and TRBJ2-3, with a possible D match to TRBD1 (6 bases). Germline V gene sequence: CDR1 ENHRY, CDR2 SYGVKD. The CDR3 totals 14 residues. Trimming removed 2 bases from V and 6 bases from J, with 12 bases in between.

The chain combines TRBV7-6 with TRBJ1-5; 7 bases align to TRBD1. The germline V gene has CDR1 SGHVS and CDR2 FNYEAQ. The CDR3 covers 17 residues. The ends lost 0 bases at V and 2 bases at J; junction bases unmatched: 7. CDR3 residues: CASSLAARTGGNQPQHF. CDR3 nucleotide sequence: TGTGCCAGCAGCTTAGCAGCGCGAACAGGGGGCAATCAGCCCCAGCATTTT.